This record looks at one T cell receptor (beta chain) sequence and its context. Its target is not known. Together with a sample-barcoded 5' primer, a J-beta primer mix was included in a second PCR lasting roughly 6 to 12 cycles. TCRdb passed the 5' RACE reads through MiXCR, listing each CDR3 protein once. The table has approximately 800,000 distinct CDR3 sequences, roughly 46% seen once. This entry comes from a study of blood T cells in healthy people across ages. This CDR3 contains 17 residues. The germline V gene has CDR1 LGHNA and CDR2 YSLEER. Germline trimming cut 1 base from V and 2 bases from J; bases unmatched to any gene: 8. The sample providers were healthy Caucasian people from Russia, aged roughly 6 to 90. Study outcomes and limitations: Naive T cell percentage by flow cytometry tracked strongly with beta diversity.

The J gene is TRBJ2-7, the V gene TRBV4-3, with 10 nucleotides matching TRBD2. This clonotype was obtained from an elderly man in good health. The sample was blood. CDR3: CASSQAAGTSETYEQYF. CDR3 nucleotides: TGCGCCAGCAGCCAAGCTGCGGGGACTAGCGAGACCTACGAGCAGTACTTC.